A single sample is the source of the 4 T cell receptor beta chains below, sequenced in a study of T cell changes during pregnancy in multiple sclerosis (dated by TCRdb to between 2018 and 2020). The library was prepared using the immunoSEQ multiplex PCR assay. TCRdb obtained this table from immuneACCESS and retained in-frame rearrangements with V and J assigned. These tables miss some clones; where compared with another copy, unresolved V genes account for less than half of the shortfall, and the remainder is unexplained. Here the sample has 75,000 to 95,000 clones; 93% occur a single time. Approximately 2.4% of the sample is taken by the ten largest. Sequencing used peripheral blood, obtained in the second trimester of pregnancy. The source of these receptors is a female donor with multiple sclerosis, enrolled in a pregnancy study.

The rearrangement joins TRBV7-9 to TRBJ1-5; the D is unclear. V was pared by 5 bases and J by 2 bases, with 13 bases between. The CDR3 is made up of 15 amino acids. CDR1 is SEHNR and CDR2 is FQNEAQ in the germline V gene (reference sequence). CDR3 amino acids: CASSRTGGGNQPQHF. Here the CDR3 DNA reads TGTGCCAGCAGCCGGACCGGAGGAGGCAATCAGCCCCAGCATTTT.

This chain joins TRBV5-5 and TRBJ2-1; D call uncertain. Germline-derived CDR1 and CDR2 are SGHKS and YYEKEE (reference sequence). CDR3 size: 15 residues. The V gene lost 0 bases and the J gene lost 4 bases, with 11 bases spanning the gap. CDR3 in amino acids: CASSLERPVYNEQFF. The CDR3 DNA sequence: TGTGCCAGCAGCTTGGAGAGGCCCGTATACAATGAGCAGTTCTTC.

The rearrangement uses TRBV2 and TRBJ1-2, with 9 bases aligning to TRBD1. Germline-derived CDR1 and CDR2 are SNHLY and FYNNEI. The CDR3 spans 15 residues. V was clipped by 7 bases and J by 7 bases; unmatched bases: 13. Here the CDR3 reads CASKLSGTGSTGYTF. The CDR3 DNA reads as TGTGCCAGCAAGTTATCCGGGACAGGGAGTACTGGCTACACCTTC.

The rearrangement joins TRBV9 to TRBJ1-1, with TRBD1 identical over 7 bases. The J segment lost 4 bases and the V segment lost 4 bases, leaving 13 bases of the junction unmatched. This CDR3 is built from 16 residues. Germline V lookup: CDR1 SGDLS, CDR2 YYNGEE. The CDR3 DNA reads TGTGCCAGCAGCCTCGCCTCGGACAGGCCGAGCACTGAAGCTTTCTTT. Translated, it gives CASSLASDRPSTEAFF.